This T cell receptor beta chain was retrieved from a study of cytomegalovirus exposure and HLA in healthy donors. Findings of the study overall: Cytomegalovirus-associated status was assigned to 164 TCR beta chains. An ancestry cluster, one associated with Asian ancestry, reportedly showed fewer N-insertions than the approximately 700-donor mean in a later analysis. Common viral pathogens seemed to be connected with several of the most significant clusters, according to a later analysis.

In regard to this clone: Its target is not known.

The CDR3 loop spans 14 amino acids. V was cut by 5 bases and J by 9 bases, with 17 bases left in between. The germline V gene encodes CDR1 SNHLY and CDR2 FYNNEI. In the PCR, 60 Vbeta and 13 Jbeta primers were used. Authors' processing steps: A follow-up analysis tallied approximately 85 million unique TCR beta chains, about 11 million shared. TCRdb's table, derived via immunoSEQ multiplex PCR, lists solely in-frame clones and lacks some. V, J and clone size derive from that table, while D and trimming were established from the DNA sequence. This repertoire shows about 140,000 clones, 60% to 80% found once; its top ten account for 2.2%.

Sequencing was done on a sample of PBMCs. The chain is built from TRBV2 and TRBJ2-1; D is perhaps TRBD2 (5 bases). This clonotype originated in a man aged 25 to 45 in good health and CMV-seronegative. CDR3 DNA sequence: TGTGCCAGCAGTACGACCGAATGGGAGACTGAGCAGTTCTTC. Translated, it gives CASSTTEWETEQFF.